Listed below are T cell receptor beta chains from one sample, sequenced in a study of T cell responses to AZD1222 COVID-19 vaccine. Measured with immunoSEQ multiplex PCR; TCRdb has only the in-frame clones, and not every one. The sample lists 120,000 or so clones; roughly 90% were seen once. The sequencing here drew on peripheral blood, taken on day 0 of AZD1222 vaccination. Receptors were obtained from an adult in good health. Both conserved end residues are part of each CDR3. A D gene is named only where the DNA matches it firmly. A row's size may be missing; if present it is once, few, many or a size class.

CDR3 length,J gene,clone size,V gene,D gene,CDR3 DNA,CDR3 protein
16,TRBJ1-6,-,TRBV27,-,TGTGCCAGCAGTCCCGAGGGACGGACTGCTAGGTCACCCCTCCACTTT,CASSPEGRTARSPLHF
17,TRBJ2-6,-,TRBV3-1/TRBV3-2,-,TGTGCCAGCAGCCAAGGCCCCCAAAGCTCTGGGGCCAACGTCCTGACTTTC,CASSQGPQSSGANVLTF
14,TRBJ1-6,-,TRBV6-5,-,TGTGCCAGCGTCCAGGACAGCCTTAATTCACCCCTCCACTTT,CASVQDSLNSPLHF
17,TRBJ2-4,-,TRBV24-1,-,TGTGCCACCAGTGATTCCGAAGCCGGGACCCTCCGGAACATTCAGTACTTC,CATSDSEAGTLRNIQYF
16,TRBJ2-7,-,TRBV27,TRBD2,TGTGCCAGCAGTAAAGAGCGGGAAAGGATATCGGACGAGCAGTACTTC,CASSKERERISDEQYF
16,TRBJ1-2,-,TRBV6-2/TRBV6-3,TRBD1,TGTGCCAGCAGTTACCGGACAGGGCGGGACCTCTATGGCTACACCTTC,CASSYRTGRDLYGYTF
15,TRBJ1-2,-,TRBV30,-,TGTGCCTGGAGTGTACCGGGGTTCGGTCACTATGGCTACACCTTC,CAWSVPGFGHYGYTF
13,TRBJ1-2,-,TRBV30,-,TGTGCCTGGAGTGATAATAGGGGACAATGGCATACCTTC,CAWSDNRGQWHTF
19,TRBJ2-1,-,TRBV3-1/TRBV3-2,TRBD2,TGTGCCAGCAGCCCTACTCCGGGACTAGCGGGAGGCTCCTACAATGAGCAGTTCTTC,CASSPTPGLAGGSYNEQFF
13,TRBJ1-1,-,TRBV3-1/TRBV3-2,-,TGTGCCAGCAGCTCGGGGGGGCACACTGAAGCTTTCTTT,CASSSGGHTEAFF
14,TRBJ1-3,-,TRBV29-1,TRBD1,TGCAGCGTAGACACAGGGGGCACTGGAAACACCATATATTTT,CSVDTGGTGNTIYF
12,TRBJ1-5,once,TRBV28,-,TGTGCCAGCAGTACTAGCAATCAGCCCCAGCATTTT,CASSTSNQPQHF
15,TRBJ2-3,-,TRBV27,-,TGTGCCAGCAGTTTATTAGTAGCGGCCACAGATACGCAGTATTTT,CASSLLVAATDTQYF
13,TRBJ2-7,-,TRBV6-5,-,TGTGCCAGCAAACCGGGGAAGACCTACGAGCAGTACTTC,CASKPGKTYEQYF
14,TRBJ2-7,-,TRBV27,-,TGTGCCAGCAGTTTCCGTCGGGAGTTGTACGAGCAGTACTTC,CASSFRRELYEQYF
16,TRBJ2-1,once,TRBV19,TRBD2,TGTGCCAGTAGGATTAGCGGGAGGGCCTCCTACAATGAGCAGTTCTTC,CASRISGRASYNEQFF
17,TRBJ1-4,-,TRBV4-1,-,TGCGCCAGCAGCCAAGGGACCGAGACAGCAACTAATGAAAAACTGTTTTTT,CASSQGTETATNEKLFF
14,TRBJ2-7,-,TRBV2,-,TGTGCCAGCAGTGGGACAAATAGCGTCTACGAGCAGTACTTC,CASSGTNSVYEQYF
13,TRBJ1-5,-,TRBV30,TRBD1,TGTGCCTGGGGGTCAGGGGGAGATCAGCCCCAGCATTTT,CAWGSGGDQPQHF
19,TRBJ2-6,few,TRBV4-1,-,TGCGCCAGCAGCCCACGTTTGGGACCCGAGGGTTCTGGGGCCAACGTCCTGACTTTC,CASSPRLGPEGSGANVLTF
16,TRBJ2-3,-,TRBV7-9,-,TGTGCCAGCAGCTCGGGGGGGGGACAGAATACAGATACGCAGTATTTT,CASSSGGGQNTDTQYF
13,TRBJ1-2,-,TRBV5-1,-,TGCGCCAGCAGCTCACAGGGTAACTATGGCTACACCTTC,CASSSQGNYGYTF
16,TRBJ2-5,once,TRBV9,TRBD2,TGTGCCAGCAGCGCAAGGGGACTAGCGGGAGGAGAGACCCAGTACTTC,CASSARGLAGGETQYF
16,TRBJ1-5,few,TRBV15,-,TGTGCCACCAGCTTGTACGCCTCTGACGGCAATCAGCCCCAGCATTTT,CATSLYASDGNQPQHF
14,TRBJ2-7,-,TRBV3-1/TRBV3-2,-,TGTGCCAGCAGCCAGTTGGGGTCCCGGTACGAGCAGTACTTC,CASSQLGSRYEQYF
13,TRBJ2-7,-,TRBV28,TRBD1,TGTGCCAGCAGAAGGACAGGGCGCTACGAGCAGTACTTC,CASRRTGRYEQYF
19,TRBJ2-3,-,TRBV24-1,TRBD2,TGTGCCACCAGTGATCGCCCTCTTAGGCGGGAGGGGGGCGCAGATACGCAGTATTTT,CATSDRPLRREGGADTQYF
16,TRBJ2-5,-,TRBV27,TRBD1,TGTGCCAGCAGTTTAAGGACAGGGGTGGCCCAAGAGACCCAGTACTTC,CASSLRTGVAQETQYF
11,TRBJ1-2,-,TRBV7-9,-,TGTGCCAGCAGCCCCGCATATGGCTACACCTTC,CASSPAYGYTF
15,TRBJ1-2,few,TRBV19,TRBD1,TGTGCCAGTACCCCGACAGCAGGGGGAGACTATGGCTACACCTTC,CASTPTAGGDYGYTF
16,TRBJ1-2,-,TRBV7-9,-,TGTGCCAGCAGCTTAGCGGGTATTGAGGGTAATTATGGCTACACCTTC,CASSLAGIEGNYGYTF
16,TRBJ2-1,-,TRBV10-1,TRBD2,TGCGCCAGCAGAGCCGGGCTAGCGGACGACTACAATGAGCAGTTCTTC,CASRAGLADDYNEQFF
15,TRBJ2-1,-,TRBV28,TRBD1,TGTGCCAGCAGTTCACCGGGACAGGCCTACAATGAGCAGTTCTTC,CASSSPGQAYNEQFF
16,TRBJ2-3,-,TRBV14,TRBD2,TGTGCCAGCAGCCAAACTGAGCGGGACGGCACAGATACGCAGTATTTT,CASSQTERDGTDTQYF
16,TRBJ1-5,-,TRBV6-5,-,TGTGCCAGCAGTTACGAAGTTCAGTATAGCAATCAGCCCCAGCATTTT,CASSYEVQYSNQPQHF
17,TRBJ2-2,-,TRBV7-2,-,TGTGCCAGCAGCTCCCTAGTGCCCTGGGCTAACACCGGGGAGCTGTTTTTT,CASSSLVPWANTGELFF
18,TRBJ2-4,-,TRBV19,TRBD1,TGTGCCAGTAGTATTGGGGACAGGGCCTCTTTAGCCAAAAACATTCAGTACTTC,CASSIGDRASLAKNIQYF
19,TRBJ2-7,-,TRBV4-1,TRBD1,TGCGCCAGCAGCCAAAACCCCCGACTCGGGGACAGGGCAACCTACGAGCAGTACTTC,CASSQNPRLGDRATYEQYF
14,TRBJ2-7,once,TRBV6-5,TRBD1,TGTGCCAGCCCCCGGGACAGGACCTCCATCGAGCAGTACTTC,CASPRDRTSIEQYF
17,TRBJ2-7,-,TRBV18,-,TGTGCCAGCTCACTTCCAAATTGGGGGCTAAGCTCCTACGAGCAGTACTTC,CASSLPNWGLSSYEQYF
14,TRBJ2-1,-,TRBV7-2,-,TGTGCCAGCAGCCCACGAACGGGGTACAATGAGCAGTTCTTC,CASSPRTGYNEQFF